This T cell receptor (beta chain) was recorded in a study of T-cell reconstitution after alpha-beta-depleted transplantation in children. Study outcomes and limitations: Certain patients had high TCRbeta diversity at day 60, and it came from recipient T cells and thymic progenitors that survived. Approximately two months post-transplant, alpha-beta T cells reportedly originated from several hundred expanded graft clones. Newly made T cells mostly supplied T-cell counts and diversity one year after transplant.

During its preparation, the TCRbeta library received unique molecular identifiers. TCRdb itself ran the PCR reads through MiXCR, one entry per CDR3 protein. In the table there are hundreds of thousands of distinct CDR3 sequences, 10% to 15% of which are singletons. The CDR3 consists of 14 residues. Germline-derived CDR1 and CDR2 are DFQATT and SNEGSKA (reference sequence). V gave up 0 bases and J gave up 3 bases, with 12 bases separating them. Of note for this clonotype: Antigen unknown.

The sequences come from PBMCs, mostly from graft donor cells, collected 360 days after TCRalphabeta/CD19-depleted stem cell transplant. This rearrangement joins TRBV20-1 to TRBJ2-7, with D tentatively TRBD2 (5 bases). The clonotype was recovered from a male patient younger than 18 who had a stem cell transplant for acute myeloid leukemia, so the T cells may come from the graft donor. This chain's CDR3 is CSARDPRTYYEQYF. Written as DNA, the CDR3 is TGCAGTGCTAGAGATCCGCGGACTTACTACGAGCAGTACTTC.